Each of the 7 T cell receptor beta chains below was sequenced from the same sample in a study of monozygotic twins with cystic fibrosis. The data were produced by immunoSEQ multiplex PCR, yet TCRdb's version contains in-frame clones alone and is incomplete. Of tens of thousands of clones in the sample, around 90% were seen once. Material: blood. The receptors stem from a girl aged 2 to 9 with cystic fibrosis.

The chain carries TRBV5-1 and TRBJ2-2; TRBD2 is a possible D gene (5 bases). CDR1 SGHRS and CDR2 YFSETQ come from the germline V gene. The CDR3 runs 15 residues. Trimming cost V 4 bases and J 4 bases, with 14 bases left between them. The CDR3 DNA reads as TGCGCCAGCAGCCCGAGGGTCAGCCCCACCGGGGAGCTGTTTTTT. It encodes CASSPRVSPTGELFF.

The V gene is TRBV7-9, the J gene TRBJ1-1, with a tentative D call TRBD1 (5 bases). The length of the CDR3 is 15 residues. With 4 bases removed from V and 4 bases from J, the gap between germline ends came to 16 bases. CDR1 is SEHNR, CDR2 FQNEAQ, per germline (reference sequence). The CDR3 coding sequence is TGTGCCAGCAGCTCAGCGGGGACCAGGAGCACTGAAGCTTTCTTT. This encodes CASSSAGTRSTEAFF.

This clone occurred a few times. The rearrangement joins TRBV29-1 to TRBJ1-1, with D tentatively TRBD1 (5 bases). From germline, CDR1 is SQVTM and CDR2 ANQGSEA. CDR3 size: 13 residues. V gave up 4 bases and J gave up 4 bases, with 13 bases separating them. The CDR3 DNA is TGCAGCGTTGTTTGGGGGAGAGTCACTGAAGCTTTCTTT. It codes for CSVVWGRVTEAFF.

The chain couples TRBV7-9 to TRBJ1-4; D gene ambiguous. Germline V gives CDR1 SEHNR, CDR2 FQNEAQ (reference sequence). Deletions cut 0 bases from V and 8 bases from J, with 4 bases between. This CDR3 has 12 residues. CDR3 coding DNA: TGTGCCAGCAGCTTAGCTTGGGAAAAACTGTTTTTT. Translation: CASSLAWEKLFF.

This clone was counted a few times. The J gene is TRBJ1-4, the V gene TRBV15; 7 positions agree with TRBD1. The germline gives CDR1 LNHNV, CDR2 YYDKDF (reference sequence). J gave up 7 bases and V 0 bases, and 8 bases lay outside the gene matches. This CDR3 contains 16 residues. The CDR3 reads CATSREKGGRGEKLFF. In nucleotides, the CDR3 is TGTGCCACCAGCAGAGAGAAAGGGGGCCGAGGTGAAAAACTGTTTTTT.

The rearrangement uses TRBV7-7 and TRBJ2-3, with D possibly matching TRBD2 (5 bases). The V end lost 2 bases, the J end lost 4 bases, and 10 bases lay between the germline ends. The CDR3 runs 14 residues. Germline CDR1 is SSHAT and CDR2 is FNYEAQ (reference sequence). CDR3: CASSLQHGADTQYF. DNA for the CDR3: TGTGCCAGCAGCTTACAGCACGGGGCAGATACGCAGTATTTT.

The CDR3 bases are TGTGCCAGCACCCTAACTCGGGTAGCGGGAGCAAATACGCAGTATTTT. Amino acids: CASTLTRVAGANTQYF. V gene TRBV27 combines with J gene TRBJ2-3; 9 bases are shared with TRBD2. This CDR3 is built from 16 residues. Germline V gives CDR1 MNHEY, CDR2 SMNVEV (reference sequence). V was clipped by 7 bases and J by 7 bases; unmatched bases: 15.